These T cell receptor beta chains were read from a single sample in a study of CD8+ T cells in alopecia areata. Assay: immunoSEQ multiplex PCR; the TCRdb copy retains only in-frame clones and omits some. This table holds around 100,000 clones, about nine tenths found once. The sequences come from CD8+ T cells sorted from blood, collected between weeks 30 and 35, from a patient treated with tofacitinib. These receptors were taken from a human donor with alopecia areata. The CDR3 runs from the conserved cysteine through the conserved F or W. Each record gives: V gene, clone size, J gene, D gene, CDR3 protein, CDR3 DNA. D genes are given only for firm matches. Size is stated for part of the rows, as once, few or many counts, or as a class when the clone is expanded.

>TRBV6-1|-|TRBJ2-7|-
CASIGQDSYEQYF
TGTGCCAGCATAGGTCAGGACTCCTACGAGCAGTACTTC
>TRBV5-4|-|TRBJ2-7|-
CASSLDRSYEQYF
TGTGCCAGCAGCTTGGATCGTTCCTACGAGCAGTACTTC
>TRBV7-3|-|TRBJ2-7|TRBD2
CASSSLAGEGYEQYF
TGTGCCAGCAGCTCACTAGCGGGAGAGGGATACGAGCAGTACTTC
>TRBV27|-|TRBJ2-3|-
CASSLIFGSPDTQYF
TGTGCCAGCAGTTTGATCTTTGGGTCCCCGGATACGCAGTATTTT
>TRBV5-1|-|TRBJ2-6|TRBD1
CASRAGTGASGANVLTF
TGCGCCAGCAGAGCTGGGACAGGAGCCTCTGGGGCCAACGTCCTGACTTTC
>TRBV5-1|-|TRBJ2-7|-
CASSLDAAYEQYF
TGCGCCAGCAGCTTGGATGCGGCCTACGAGCAGTACTTC
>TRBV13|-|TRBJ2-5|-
CASSLVQETQYF
TGTGCCAGCAGCTTAGTTCAAGAGACCCAGTACTTC
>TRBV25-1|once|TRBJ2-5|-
CASSGEETQYF
TGTGCCAGCAGTGGGGAGGAGACCCAGTACTTC
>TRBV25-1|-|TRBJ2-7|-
CASSDLGGDEQYF
TGTGCCAGCAGTGATCTAGGAGGGGACGAGCAGTACTTC
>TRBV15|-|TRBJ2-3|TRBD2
CATSRDPSGSSTDTQYF
TGTGCCACCAGCAGAGATCCCAGCGGGAGCAGCACAGATACGCAGTATTTT
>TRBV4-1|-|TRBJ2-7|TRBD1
CASSRTPGQVFEQYF
TGCGCCAGCAGCCGAACCCCGGGACAGGTGTTCGAGCAGTACTTC
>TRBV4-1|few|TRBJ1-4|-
CASSQDNTDEKLFF
TGCGCCAGCAGCCAAGATAACACAGATGAAAAACTGTTTTTT
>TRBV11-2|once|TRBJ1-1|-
CASSGVGARNTEAFF
TGTGCCAGCAGCGGAGTCGGGGCCCGAAACACTGAAGCTTTCTTT
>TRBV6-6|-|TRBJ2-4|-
CASIELAKNIQYF
TGTGCCAGCATAGAGCTAGCCAAAAACATTCAGTACTTC
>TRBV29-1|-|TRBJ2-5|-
CSVEGEQETQYF
TGCAGCGTTGAGGGGGAACAAGAGACCCAGTACTTC
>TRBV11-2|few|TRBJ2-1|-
CASSLVNEQFF
TGTGCCAGCAGCTTAGTCAATGAGCAGTTCTTC
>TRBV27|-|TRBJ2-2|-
CASSPPTDWVTGELFF
TGTGCCAGCAGTCCCCCAACCGATTGGGTAACTGGGGAGCTGTTTTTT
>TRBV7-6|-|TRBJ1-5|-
CASSPNRAQPQHF
TGTGCCAGCAGCCCGAACAGGGCCCAGCCCCAGCATTTT
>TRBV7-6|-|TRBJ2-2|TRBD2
CASSFFRGSPGELFF
TGTGCCAGCAGCTTCTTCCGCGGGAGCCCCGGGGAGCTGTTTTTT
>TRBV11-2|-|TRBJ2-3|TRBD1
CASSLFPGQELSTDTQYF
TGTGCCAGCAGCCTTTTTCCGGGACAGGAATTAAGCACAGATACGCAGTATTTT
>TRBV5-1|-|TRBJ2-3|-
CASSKGDSTDTQYF
TGCGCCAGCAGCAAAGGGGACAGCACAGATACGCAGTATTTT
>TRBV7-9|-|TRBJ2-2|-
CASSERLTGELFF
TGTGCCAGCAGCGAAAGACTTACCGGGGAGCTGTTTTTT
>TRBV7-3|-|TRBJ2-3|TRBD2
CASSRTSGRGDTQYF
TGTGCCAGCAGCCGAACTAGCGGGAGGGGAGATACGCAGTATTTT
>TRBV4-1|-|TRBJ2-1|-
CASSVPALTKYNEQFF
TGCGCCAGCAGCGTTCCGGCACTAACCAAATACAATGAGCAGTTCTTC
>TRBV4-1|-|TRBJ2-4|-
CASSQDGQGGIQYF
TGCGCCAGCAGCCAAGATGGTCAGGGGGGCATTCAGTACTTC
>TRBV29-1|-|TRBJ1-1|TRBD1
CSVIDRGGTEAFF
TGCAGCGTCATCGACAGGGGTGGTACTGAAGCTTTCTTT
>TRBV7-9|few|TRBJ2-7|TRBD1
CASSTRQGPSYEQYF
TGTGCCAGCAGCACCCGACAGGGGCCATCCTACGAGCAGTACTTC
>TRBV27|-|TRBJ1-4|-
CASSQTLLTNEKLFF
TGTGCCAGCAGTCAGACGCTTTTAACTAATGAAAAACTGTTTTTT
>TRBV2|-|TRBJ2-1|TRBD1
CASIVQGAPGNEQFF
TGTGCCAGCATCGTACAGGGGGCGCCCGGGAATGAGCAGTTCTTC
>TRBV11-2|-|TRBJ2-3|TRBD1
CASSRTGSTDTQYF
TGTGCCAGCAGCCGGACAGGTAGCACAGATACGCAGTATTTT
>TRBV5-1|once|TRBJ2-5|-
CASSLASQETQYF
TGCGCCAGCAGCTTGGCGTCACAAGAGACCCAGTACTTC
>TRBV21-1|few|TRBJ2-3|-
CASSKDYSTDTQYF
TGTGCCAGCAGCAAAGACTATAGCACAGATACGCAGTATTTT
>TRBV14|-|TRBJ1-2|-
CASSPGRHYGYTF
TGTGCCAGCAGCCCCGGACGGCACTATGGCTACACCTTC
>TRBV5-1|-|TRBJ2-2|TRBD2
CASSLPGLAGGSNTGELFF
TGCGCCAGCAGCCTCCCGGGTCTAGCGGGAGGTTCGAACACCGGGGAGCTGTTTTTT
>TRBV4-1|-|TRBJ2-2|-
CASSQESGANTGELFF
TGCGCCAGCAGCCAAGAGTCCGGGGCTAACACCGGGGAGCTGTTTTTT
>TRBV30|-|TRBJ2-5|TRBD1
CAWNTGGSRETQYF
TGTGCCTGGAACACAGGGGGCTCTAGGGAGACCCAGTACTTC
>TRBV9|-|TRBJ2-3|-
CASSEGPTLWDTQYF
TGTGCCAGTTCGGAAGGGCCAACCCTATGGGATACGCAGTATTTT
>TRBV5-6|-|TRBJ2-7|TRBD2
CASSPAASGTYEQYF
TGTGCCAGCAGCCCCGCAGCTAGCGGGACCTACGAGCAGTACTTC
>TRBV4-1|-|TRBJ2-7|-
CASSQAGETYEQYF
TGCGCCAGCAGCCAGGCCGGGGAGACCTACGAGCAGTACTTC
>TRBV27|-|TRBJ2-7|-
CASSPQAGSYEQYF
TGTGCCAGCAGTCCACAGGCTGGCTCCTACGAGCAGTACTTC
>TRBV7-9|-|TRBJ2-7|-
CASSKENRDGSYEQYF
TGTGCCAGCAGCAAAGAGAACCGGGACGGATCCTACGAGCAGTACTTC
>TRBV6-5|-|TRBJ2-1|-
CASSYSDTYNEQFF
TGTGCCAGCAGTTACTCGGATACCTACAATGAGCAGTTCTTC
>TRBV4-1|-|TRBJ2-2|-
CASSQSAGLNTGELFF
TGCGCCAGCAGCCAGAGCGCAGGGCTGAACACCGGGGAGCTGTTTTTT
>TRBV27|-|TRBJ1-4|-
CASSVRIGFSTNEKLFF
TGTGCCAGCAGTGTTCGTATCGGATTCTCGACTAATGAAAAACTGTTTTTT
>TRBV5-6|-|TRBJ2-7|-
CASSFRGAGEQYF
TGTGCCAGCAGCTTCCGCGGTGCTGGAGAGCAGTACTTC
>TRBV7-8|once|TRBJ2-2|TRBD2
CASSLGLAGGRSTGELFF
TGTGCCAGCAGCTTGGGACTAGCGGGGGGGCGTAGCACCGGGGAGCTGTTTTTT
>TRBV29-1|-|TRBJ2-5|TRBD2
CSVGPAGGIQETQYF
TGCAGCGTTGGGCCTGCGGGGGGCATTCAAGAGACCCAGTACTTC
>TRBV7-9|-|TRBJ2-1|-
CASSRPAPGDNEQFF
TGTGCCAGCAGCCGACCAGCCCCCGGGGACAATGAGCAGTTCTTC
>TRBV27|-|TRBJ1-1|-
CASSLSLFAANTEAFF
TGTGCCAGCAGTTTATCGTTGTTCGCAGCGAACACTGAAGCTTTCTTT
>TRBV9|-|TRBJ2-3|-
CASTPGANNAQYF
TGTGCCAGCACCCCAGGGGCCAACAATGCGCAGTATTTT
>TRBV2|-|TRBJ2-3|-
CASTGLGDTQYF
TGTGCCAGCACTGGGCTGGGGGATACGCAGTATTTT
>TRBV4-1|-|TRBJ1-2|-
CASSQDSQSPLYGYTF
TGCGCCAGCAGCCAAGATTCTCAATCACCGCTCTATGGCTACACCTTC